This T cell receptor beta chain was found in a study of blood T cell repertoires in COVID-19. Study as a whole: COVID-19 samples collected from the United States, Italy and Spain covered acute and convalescent phases.

Measured with immunoSEQ multiplex PCR; TCRdb has only the in-frame clones, and not every one. The sample has roughly 100,000 clones, 70% to 80% seen once; the top ten hold over 15%. The receptor comes from a woman aged 80 or over with active or convalescent COVID-19. Sample: peripheral blood.

CDR3 nucleotide sequence: TGCGCCAGCAGTGAAACCGGGTTGGAGATAGATACGCAGTATTTT. Protein product: CASSETGLEIDTQYF. This sequence joins TRBV10-1 and TRBJ2-3; no firm D call. This CDR3 is 15 amino acids long. Germline V CDR1 and CDR2: WNHNN, SYGVQD (reference sequence). The ends were cut back, 3 bases at V and 5 bases at J, with 15 bases in the middle.